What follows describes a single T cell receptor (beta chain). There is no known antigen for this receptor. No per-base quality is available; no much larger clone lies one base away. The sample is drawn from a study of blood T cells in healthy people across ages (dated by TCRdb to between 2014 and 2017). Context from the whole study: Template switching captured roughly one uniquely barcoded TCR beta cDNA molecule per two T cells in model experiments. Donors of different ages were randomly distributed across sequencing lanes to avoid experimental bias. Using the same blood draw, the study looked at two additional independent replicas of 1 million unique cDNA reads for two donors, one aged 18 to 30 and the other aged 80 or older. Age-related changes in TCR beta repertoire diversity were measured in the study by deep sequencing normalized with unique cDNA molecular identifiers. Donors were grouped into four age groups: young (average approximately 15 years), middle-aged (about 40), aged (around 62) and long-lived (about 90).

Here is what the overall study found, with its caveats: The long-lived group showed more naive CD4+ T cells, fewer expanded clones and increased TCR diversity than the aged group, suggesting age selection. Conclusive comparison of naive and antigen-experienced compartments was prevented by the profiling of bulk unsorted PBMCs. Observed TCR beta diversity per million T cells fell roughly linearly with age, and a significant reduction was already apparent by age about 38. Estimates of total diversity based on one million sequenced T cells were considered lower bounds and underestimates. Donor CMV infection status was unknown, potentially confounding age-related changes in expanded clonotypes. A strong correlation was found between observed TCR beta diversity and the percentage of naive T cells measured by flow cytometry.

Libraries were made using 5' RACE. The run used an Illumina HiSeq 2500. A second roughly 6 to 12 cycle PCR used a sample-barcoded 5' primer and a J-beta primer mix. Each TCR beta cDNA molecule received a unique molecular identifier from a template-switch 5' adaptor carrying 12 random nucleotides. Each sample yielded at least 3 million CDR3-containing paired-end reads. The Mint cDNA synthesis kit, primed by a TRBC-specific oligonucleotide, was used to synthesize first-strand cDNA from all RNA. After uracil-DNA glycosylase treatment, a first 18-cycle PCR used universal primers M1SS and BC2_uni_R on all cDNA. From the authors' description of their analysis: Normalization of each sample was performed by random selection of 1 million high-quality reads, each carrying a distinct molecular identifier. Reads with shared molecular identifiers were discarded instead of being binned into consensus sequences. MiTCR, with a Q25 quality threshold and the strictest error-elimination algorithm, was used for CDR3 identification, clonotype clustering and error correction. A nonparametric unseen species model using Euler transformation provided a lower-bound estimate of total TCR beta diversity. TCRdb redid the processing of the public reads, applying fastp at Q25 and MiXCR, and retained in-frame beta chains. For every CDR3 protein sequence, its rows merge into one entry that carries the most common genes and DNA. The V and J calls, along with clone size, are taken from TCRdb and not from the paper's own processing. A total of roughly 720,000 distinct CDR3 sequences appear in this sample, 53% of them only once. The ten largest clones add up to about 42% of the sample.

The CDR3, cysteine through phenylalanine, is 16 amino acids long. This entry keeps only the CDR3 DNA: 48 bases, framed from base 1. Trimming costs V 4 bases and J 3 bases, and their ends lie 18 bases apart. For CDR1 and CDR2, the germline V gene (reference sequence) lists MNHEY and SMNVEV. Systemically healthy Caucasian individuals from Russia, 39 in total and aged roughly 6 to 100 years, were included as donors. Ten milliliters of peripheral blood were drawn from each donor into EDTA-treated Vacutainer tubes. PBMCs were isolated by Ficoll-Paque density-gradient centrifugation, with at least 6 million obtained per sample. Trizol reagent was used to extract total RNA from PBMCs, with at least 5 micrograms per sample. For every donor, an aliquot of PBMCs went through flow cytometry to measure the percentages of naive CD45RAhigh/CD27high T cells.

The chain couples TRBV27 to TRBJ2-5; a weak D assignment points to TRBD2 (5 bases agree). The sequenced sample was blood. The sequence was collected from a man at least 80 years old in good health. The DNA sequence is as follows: TGTGCCAGCAGTTCCCCTGGCCGGGCGGGCAAAGAGACCCAGTACTTC. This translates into CASSSPGRAGKETQYF.